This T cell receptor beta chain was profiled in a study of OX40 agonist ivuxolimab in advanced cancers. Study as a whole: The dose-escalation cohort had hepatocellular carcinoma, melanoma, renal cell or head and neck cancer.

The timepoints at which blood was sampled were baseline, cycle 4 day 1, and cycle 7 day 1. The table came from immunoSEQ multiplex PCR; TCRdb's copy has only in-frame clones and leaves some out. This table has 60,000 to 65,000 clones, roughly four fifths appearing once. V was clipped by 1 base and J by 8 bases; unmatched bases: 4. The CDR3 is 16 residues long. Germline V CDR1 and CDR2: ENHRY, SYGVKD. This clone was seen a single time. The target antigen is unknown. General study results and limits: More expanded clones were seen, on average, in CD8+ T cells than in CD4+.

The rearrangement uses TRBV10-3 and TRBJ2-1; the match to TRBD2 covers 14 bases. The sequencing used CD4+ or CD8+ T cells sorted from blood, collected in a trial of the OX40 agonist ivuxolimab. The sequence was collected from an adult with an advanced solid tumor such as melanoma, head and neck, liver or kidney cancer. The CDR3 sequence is CAISELGLAGADEQFF. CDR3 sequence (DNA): TGTGCCATCAGTGAGTTGGGACTAGCGGGAGCGGATGAGCAGTTCTTC.